This T cell receptor beta chain stems from a study of T cells after yellow fever vaccination. About the study: SMART-Seq v4 Ultra Low Input served to prepare low-cell-number fractions.

The length of the CDR3 is 15 residues. V trimming: 0 bases; J trimming: 2 bases; junction bases outside the gene matches: 5. Per germline, CDR1 SGHRS and CDR2 YFSETQ. 5'RACE template switching generated TCR cDNA, adding a universal primer site and UMIs. TCRdb reprocessed the 5' RACE reads with MiXCR, giving one entry per CDR3 protein. Of hundreds of thousands of distinct CDR3 sequences listed, approximately 13% are singletons. In this sample, this clonotype turned up a few times. Its specificity is not known. Study-wide points: Clonotypes shared by both compartments, CD4 and CD8, made up a small share.

The rearrangement uses TRBV5-1 and TRBJ2-7; 7 bases match TRBD1. The TCR comes from a man between 25 and 39 years old who received the YFV17D yellow fever vaccine. The sequencing here drew on PBMCs, taken on the day of the yellow fever booster vaccination. CDR3 coding DNA: TGCGCCAGCAGCTTGGATACAGGGGACCCCTACGAGCAGTACTTC. It is translated as CASSLDTGDPYEQYF.